Each of the 5 T cell receptor beta chains below was sequenced from the same sample in a study of shared clonotypes between healthy human individuals. The table came from immunoSEQ multiplex PCR; TCRdb's copy has only in-frame clones and leaves some out. Found here are over 2,000,000 clones, over 85% of them singletons; the top ten hold 1.5% to 2%. It was CD45RO-negative cells, positively selected for CCR7, that made up naive CD8 cells, with terminally differentiated effector memory CD45RA+ cells excluded. The specimen was naive CD8+ T cells from PBMCs. The receptors originated from a man in his late teens or twenties in good health. Some clones in this sample may be carry-over from other donors' samples.

The DNA for the CDR3 is TGTGCCAGCAGCCAGATGGGCGGCTATGGCTACACCTTC. Residues: CASSQMGGYGYTF. The V call is TRBV6-5, the J call TRBJ1-2; D gene ambiguous. The CDR3 has 13 amino acids. The germline V gene encodes CDR1 MNHEY and CDR2 SVGAGI. Trimming removed 6 bases at V and 4 bases at J, with 12 bases between.

Concerning this clone: Other DNA sequences within the sample encode an identical CDR3. The rearrangement uses TRBV27 and TRBJ1-1, with TRBD1 matching over 7 bases. The J segment lost 1 base and the V segment lost 5 bases, leaving 4 bases of the junction unmatched. The germline V gene encodes CDR1 MNHEY and CDR2 SMNVEV (reference sequence). There are 14 residues in the CDR3. CDR3 sequence (DNA): TGTGCCAGCAGTCCTCGACAGGGGAACACTGAAGCTTTCTTT. This translates into CASSPRQGNTEAFF.

The V call is TRBV28, the J call TRBJ2-1; D uncertain. V was clipped by 2 bases and J by 8 bases, with 10 bases between them. The CDR3 runs 13 residues. Germline values: CDR1 MDHEN, CDR2 SYDVKM. The CDR3 loop is CASSLRAGDEQFF. As DNA, the CDR3 is TGTGCCAGCAGTTTACGCGCCGGTGATGAGCAGTTCTTC.

This sequence joins TRBV28 and TRBJ2-7, with 9 nucleotides matching TRBD2. Looked up from germline, CDR1 is MDHEN and CDR2 is SYDVKM. CDR3 length: 14 amino acids. The V and J ends lost 0 bases and 3 bases, in that order; junction bases with no gene match: 0. The CDR3 bases are TGTGCCAGCAGTTTATGGCGGGGGGGCTACGAGCAGTACTTC. Encoded protein: CASSLWRGGYEQYF.

This rearrangement joins TRBV28 to TRBJ2-1; 10 bases are shared with TRBD2. The ends lost 6 bases at V and 3 bases at J; junction bases unmatched: 5. The length of the CDR3 is 15 residues. CDR1 and CDR2 (germline): MDHEN, SYDVKM. CDR3 bases: TGTGCCAGCAGCCTAGCGGGAGACCTCTACAATGAGCAGTTCTTC. It specifies CASSLAGDLYNEQFF.